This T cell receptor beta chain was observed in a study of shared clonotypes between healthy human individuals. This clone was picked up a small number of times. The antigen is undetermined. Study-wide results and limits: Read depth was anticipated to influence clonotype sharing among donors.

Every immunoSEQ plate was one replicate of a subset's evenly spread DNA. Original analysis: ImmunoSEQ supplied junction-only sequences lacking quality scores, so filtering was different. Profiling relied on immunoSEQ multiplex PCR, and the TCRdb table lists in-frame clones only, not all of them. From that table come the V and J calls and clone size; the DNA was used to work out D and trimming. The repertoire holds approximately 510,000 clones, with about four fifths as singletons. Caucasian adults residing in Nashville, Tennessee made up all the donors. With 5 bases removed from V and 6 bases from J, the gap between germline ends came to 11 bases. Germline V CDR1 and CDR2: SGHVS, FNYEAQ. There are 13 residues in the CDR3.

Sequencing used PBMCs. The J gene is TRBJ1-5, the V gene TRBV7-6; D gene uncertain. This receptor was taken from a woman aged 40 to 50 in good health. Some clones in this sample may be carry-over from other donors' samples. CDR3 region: CASSPAEGQPQHF. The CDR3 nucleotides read TGTGCCAGCAGCCCCGCCGAAGGTCAGCCCCAGCATTTT.